The 27 T cell receptor beta chains in this list originate from one sample, sequenced in a study of cytomegalovirus exposure and HLA in healthy donors. Only in-frame clones appear in the TCRdb table, and some are missing; sequencing was by immunoSEQ multiplex PCR. The data contain about 400,000 clones, 80% to 90% of them singletons. Specimen: PBMCs. The receptors come from a young woman in good health and CMV-seronegative.

This chain uses TRBV5-4 with TRBJ2-1; 7 bases match TRBD1. The CDR3 length is 16 residues. V lost 4 bases to trimming and J lost 4 bases; unmatched junction nucleotides: 11. Germline V gives CDR1 SGHNT, CDR2 YYREEE (reference sequence). CDR3: CASSLSGQPAYNEQFF. CDR3 nucleotide sequence: TGTGCCAGCAGCCTATCGGGACAGCCCGCTTACAATGAGCAGTTCTTC.

The chain uses TRBV7-2 and TRBJ1-1; 11 nucleotides agree with TRBD1. Per germline, CDR1 SGHTA and CDR2 FQGNSA. V was pared by 3 bases and J by 4 bases, with 1 base of the junction left unmatched. The CDR3 contains 14 residues. This CDR3 reads CASSFGTGGTEAFF. CDR3 nucleotides: TGTGCCAGCAGCTTCGGGACAGGGGGCACTGAAGCTTTCTTT. Using reference TRBV7-2 and TRBJ1-1 for the parts outside the CDR3, the full variable domain is GAGVSQSPSNKVTEKGKDVELRCDPISGHTALYWYRQSLGQGLEFLIYFQGNSAPDKSGLPSDRFSAERTGGSVSTLTIQRTQQEDSAVYLCASSFGTGGTEAFFGQGTRLTVV.

This sequence joins TRBV6-8 and TRBJ2-7, with 9 bases matching TRBD2. The CDR3 contains 15 residues. Germline V CDR1 and CDR2: MNHGY, SAAAGT. V lost 6 bases to trimming and J lost 2 bases; unmatched junction nucleotides: 8. The CDR3 sequence is CASSSGLAGTYEQYF. Written as DNA, the CDR3 is TGTGCCAGCAGCTCTGGGCTAGCGGGAACCTACGAGCAGTACTTC.

The V call is TRBV7-9, the J call TRBJ2-5, with 10 bases matching TRBD2. Germline assignment: CDR1 SEHNR and CDR2 FQNEAQ (reference sequence). The CDR3 has 16 amino acids. J lost 1 base, V lost 4 bases, and 6 bases had no gene match. CDR3 protein: CASSSPGLATQETQYF. For the CDR3, the DNA is TGTGCCAGCAGCTCCCCGGGACTAGCGACCCAAGAGACCCAGTACTTC.

This chain links TRBV15 with TRBJ1-2; maybe TRBD1 (5 bases). The CDR3 length is 15 residues. V was shortened by 0 bases and J by 4 bases, with 12 bases between the two germline ends. The V gene's germline CDR1 is LNHNV and CDR2 YYDKDF (reference sequence). The CDR3 loop reads CATSRDLVRGYGYTF. CDR3 nucleotide sequence: TGTGCCACCAGCAGAGACCTAGTAAGGGGCTATGGCTACACCTTC.

The chain is built from TRBV6-5 and TRBJ2-7; the match to TRBD1 covers 10 bases. In germline, CDR1 is MNHEY, CDR2 SVGAGI. After removal of 4 bases from V and 0 bases from J, the junction contained 6 bases not matched to a gene. CDR3 length: 16 residues. CDR3 loop: CASSSVRDRGSYEQYF. As DNA, the CDR3 is TGTGCCAGCAGTTCAGTCCGGGACAGGGGCTCCTACGAGCAGTACTTC.

This chain joins TRBV30 and TRBJ2-7, with D possibly being TRBD2 (6 bases). The CDR3 covers 13 residues. The V end was cut by 5 bases, the J end by 3 bases, with 14 bases between. Germline values: CDR1 GTSNPN, CDR2 SVGIG (reference sequence). CDR3 in DNA: TGTGCCTGGGGGGGGACGAGCGTCTACGAGCAGTACTTC. Residues: CAWGGTSVYEQYF.

The chain is built from TRBV5-1 and TRBJ1-6; tentative D call: TRBD1 (6 bases). V lost 4 bases to trimming and J lost 5 bases, with 7 bases between them. CDR1 is SGHRS and CDR2 is YFSETQ in the germline V gene. The CDR3 sequence is 13 residues long. The CDR3 coding sequence is TGCGCCAGCAGCCGACAGGATAATTCACCCCTCCACTTT. This codes for CASSRQDNSPLHF.

CDR3 loop: CASSRGQENSPLHF. The DNA of the CDR3 is TGTGCCAGCAGCCGGGGACAGGAGAATTCACCCCTCCACTTT. The chain recombines TRBV4-2 with TRBJ1-6, with 8 bases that match TRBD1. Germline loops: CDR1 LGHNA, CDR2 YNFKEQ. With 4 bases clipped from V and 7 bases from J, the junction kept 3 bases outside the gene matches. This CDR3 comprises 14 residues.

V usage is TRBV2 and J usage is TRBJ1-5, with D perhaps matching TRBD1 (5 bases). This CDR3 contains 15 residues. The V end was cut by 1 base, the J end by 5 bases, with 12 bases between. Germline-derived CDR1 and CDR2 are SNHLY and FYNNEI. CDR3 in DNA: TGTGCCAGCAGTGAAGTTTTGGGGGGGGATCAGCCCCAGCATTTT. This codes for CASSEVLGGDQPQHF.

V gene TRBV2 combines with J gene TRBJ2-4, with D uncertain. The CDR3 has 15 residues. V was cut by 3 bases and J by 8 bases, with 17 bases left in between. Per the germline V gene, CDR1 is SNHLY and CDR2 is FYNNEI. The CDR3 nucleotides are TGTGCCAGCAGTGACTTGGGCAGATCAATGGACATTCAGTACTTC. Its translation is CASSDLGRSMDIQYF.

CDR3 sequence reads: CASSLSKGATNEKLFF. CDR3 sequence (DNA): TGTGCCAGCAGTTTATCGAAGGGGGCAACTAATGAAAAACTGTTTTTT. The V gene is TRBV27, the J gene TRBJ1-4, with D maybe TRBD1 (6 bases). The germline CDR1 and CDR2 sequences are MNHEY and SMNVEV (reference sequence). The CDR3 loop spans 16 amino acids. V was clipped by 0 bases and J by 0 bases, with 8 bases between them.

The rearrangement uses TRBV10-2 and TRBJ2-7; D is unresolved. The CDR3 has 15 residues. V lost 0 bases, J lost 2 bases, and 11 bases lay in between. The germline gives CDR1 WSHSY, CDR2 SAAADI. CDR3 coding DNA: TGCGCCAGCAGTGAGTCAGCGCGGTTAACCTACGAGCAGTACTTC. It is translated as CASSESARLTYEQYF.

V is TRBV9 and J is TRBJ2-5; 12 nucleotides line up with TRBD2. The CDR3 has 17 residues. V lost 4 bases, J lost 2 bases, and 9 bases stayed unmatched. The germline V gene encodes CDR1 SGDLS and CDR2 YYNGEE. The CDR3 loop reads CASSFSGTSGSQETQYF. For the CDR3, the DNA is TGTGCCAGCAGCTTTTCCGGGACTAGCGGGTCGCAAGAGACCCAGTACTTC.

V and J are TRBV13 and TRBJ2-6; the D is unclear. V lost 2 bases, J lost 2 bases, and 4 bases lay in between. From germline, CDR1 is PRHDT and CDR2 FYEKMQ (reference sequence). This CDR3 comprises 14 residues. DNA for the CDR3: TGTGCCAGCAGCTTAACTACTGGGGCCAACGTCCTGACTTTC. Translated: CASSLTTGANVLTF.

J is TRBJ2-1 and V is TRBV6-5; 8 bases line up with TRBD2. CDR1 and CDR2 (germline): MNHEY, SVGAGI. V was clipped by 2 bases and J by 3 bases; unmatched bases: 6. The CDR3 runs to 16 residues. The DNA for the CDR3 is TGTGCCAGCAGTTACCAACTAGCGGAAAACTACAATGAGCAGTTCTTC. Translating it yields CASSYQLAENYNEQFF.

The V and J genes are TRBV7-9 and TRBJ1-6; D ambiguous. V was clipped by 5 bases and J by 11 bases, with 13 bases between them. Germline V gene data show CDR1 as SEHNR and CDR2 as FQNEAQ (reference sequence). CDR3 length: 13 residues. The CDR3 DNA reads TGTGCCAGCAGCCCCCGGGTTACGACACCCCTCCACTTT. It yields the protein CASSPRVTTPLHF.

V is TRBV7-9 and J is TRBJ2-2; a possible D gene is TRBD1 (5 bases). Germline V gene lookup returns CDR1 SEHNR and CDR2 FQNEAQ (reference sequence). V was shortened by 8 bases and J by 2 bases, with 18 bases between the two germline ends. The CDR3 has 16 residues. CDR3 sequence reads: CASRPGRGDNTGELFF. Here the CDR3 DNA reads TGTGCCAGCCGCCCCGGTAGGGGTGATAACACCGGGGAGCTGTTTTTT. The variable domain in full, completed from reference TRBV7-9 and TRBJ2-2, reads DTGVSQNPRHKITKRGQNVTFRCDPISEHNRLYWYRQTLGQGPEFLTYFQNEAQLEKSRLLSDRFSAERPKGSFSTLEIQRTEQGDSAMYLCASRPGRGDNTGELFFGEGSRLTVL.

V gene TRBV14 combines with J gene TRBJ1-2; D is unclear. The V gene lost 5 bases and the J gene lost 8 bases, with 21 bases spanning the gap. CDR3 size: 15 residues. Germline CDR1 and CDR2: SGHDN and FVKESK. CDR3: CASSAQFGSGSGYTF. CDR3 DNA sequence: TGTGCCAGCAGCGCACAGTTTGGGAGCGGGAGCGGCTACACCTTC.

The gene calls are TRBV19 and TRBJ2-1; 8 nucleotides align to TRBD2. From germline, CDR1 is LNHDA and CDR2 SQIVND (reference sequence). The CDR3 is 14 amino acids. The junction had 4 bases not matched to a gene; V was cut back by 2 bases and J by 7 bases. Here the CDR3 DNA reads TGTGCCAGTAGTATATTAGCGGGGCGGAATGAGCAGTTCTTC. Amino acid sequence: CASSILAGRNEQFF.

This rearrangement joins TRBV5-1 to TRBJ1-4; 10 nucleotides agree with TRBD1. V lost 4 bases to trimming and J lost 5 bases; unmatched junction nucleotides: 2. Germline V lookup: CDR1 SGHRS, CDR2 YFSETQ. The CDR3 sequence is 14 residues long. The CDR3 DNA sequence: TGCGCCAGCAGCGGGGGACAGGGGAATGAAAAACTGTTTTTT. This codes for CASSGGQGNEKLFF.

This clone was found a few times. V and J are TRBV13 and TRBJ2-3; D ambiguous. V lost 1 base to trimming and J lost 3 bases, with 23 bases between them. Per germline, CDR1 PRHDT and CDR2 FYEKMQ (reference sequence). The CDR3 sequence is 19 residues long. CDR3 nucleotides: TGTGCCAGCAGCTTAGCAGGTTTAGTCGTAACTGCTGAGACAGATACGCAGTATTTT. Translated, it gives CASSLAGLVVTAETDTQYF.

This clone was counted between two and nine times. The chain has TRBV28 and TRBJ1-6; the match to TRBD1 covers 7 bases. Germline V CDR1 and CDR2: MDHEN, SYDVKM. Trimming took 3 bases from V and 9 from J; bases not matched to a gene: 5. The CDR3 spans 14 residues. The CDR3 DNA reads TGTGCCAGCAGTTTTTACAGGGGAGGTTCACCCCTCCACTTT. Amino acids: CASSFYRGGSPLHF.

The chain joins TRBV5-4 to TRBJ2-7, with 10 bases matching TRBD1. The CDR3 consists of 14 residues. The germline V gene has CDR1 SGHNT and CDR2 YYREEE (reference sequence). The junction had 3 bases not matched to a gene; V was cut back by 0 bases and J by 6 bases. DNA for the CDR3: TGTGCCAGCAGCTTGGGACAGGGGGCTTTCGAGCAGTACTTC. Protein: CASSLGQGAFEQYF.

The rearrangement joins TRBV30 to TRBJ1-1, with 7 bases aligning to TRBD1. Unmatched junction bases numbered 9, after V lost 1 base and J lost 10 bases. Germline-derived CDR1 and CDR2 are GTSNPN and SVGIG (reference sequence). The length of the CDR3 is 13 residues. CDR3 loop: CAWSDGTARRAFF. CDR3 coding DNA: TGTGCCTGGAGTGATGGGACAGCCCGAAGAGCTTTCTTT.

This sequence joins TRBV13 and TRBJ1-5; D is perhaps TRBD1 (6 bases). Trimming took 5 bases from V and 4 from J, leaving 9 bases between them. CDR1 and CDR2 (germline): PRHDT, FYEKMQ (reference sequence). CDR3 length: 13 residues. This CDR3 is CASSPGQNQPQHF. Here the CDR3 DNA reads TGTGCCAGCAGCCCAGGACAGAATCAGCCCCAGCATTTT. The full variable domain, its missing parts supplied by reference TRBV13 and TRBJ1-5, is AAGVIQSPRHLIKEKRETATLKCYPIPRHDTVYWYQQGPGQDPQFLISFYEKMQSDKGSIPDRFSAQQFSDYHSELNMSSLELGDSALYFCASSPGQNQPQHFGDGTRLSIL.

This sequence joins TRBV7-9 and TRBJ1-2; D perhaps matches TRBD1 (6 bases). Looked up from germline, CDR1 is SEHNR and CDR2 is FQNEAQ (reference sequence). Deletions cut 0 bases from V and 0 bases from J, with 8 bases between. The CDR3 has 15 residues. The CDR3 loop is CASSLADSPNYGYTF. The CDR3 DNA reads as TGTGCCAGCAGCTTAGCGGACAGCCCTAACTATGGCTACACCTTC. Together with reference TRBV7-9 and TRBJ1-2, the CDR3 gives the full variable domain: DTGVSQNPRHKITKRGQNVTFRCDPISEHNRLYWYRQTLGQGPEFLTYFQNEAQLEKSRLLSDRFSAERPKGSFSTLEIQRTEQGDSAMYLCASSLADSPNYGYTFGSGTRLTVV.